This T cell receptor beta chain was captured by sequencing in a study of molecular identifiers for immune sequencing clone quantification. Preparation of the bulk TCR libraries relied on previously described methods and listed TCR primers. In TCRdb, the PCR reads were re-called with MiXCR into one record per CDR3 protein. The repertoire holds around 460,000 distinct CDR3 sequences, with 20% to 25% as singletons. V lost 0 bases to trimming and J lost 0 bases, with 9 bases between them. The V gene's germline CDR1 is GTSNPN and CDR2 SVGIG (reference sequence). The CDR3 contains 14 residues. The authors sorted naive CD8 T cells as CD8+CD4-CCR7+CD45RA+.

The rearrangement uses TRBV30 and TRBJ2-7; D is possibly TRBD2 (6 bases). The sequence derives from a human donor in good health. Some libraries in this study had Jurkat cell RNA spiked in. Sequenced material: naive CD8+ T cells from blood, with Jurkat cell RNA spiked in. Subset noted: FACS-sorted CD8+CD4-CCR7+CD45RA+ naive T cells. DNA of the CDR3: TGTGCCTGGAGTGTTAGCGGAAGCTCCTACGAGCAGTACTTC. Its translation is CAWSVSGSSYEQYF.